This T cell receptor beta chain is from a study of blood T cell repertoires in COVID-19 (dated by TCRdb to 2020 to 2022). A note on the overall study: Collaborator samples came from the United States, Italy and Spain and covered acute and convalescent phases of COVID-19. The dataset comprised deeply sampled blood TCRbeta repertoires from subjects exposed to, actively infected with, or recovered from COVID-19. A freely available public database, intended as a resource for researchers studying the immune response to SARS-CoV-2, is where the repertoires were released. Where HLA class I and class II types were available, the types were taken from metadata supplied by the sample provider, not from assay-based typing. The prospective study material was composed of cDNA or gDNA derived from T cells, B-cell-depleted T cells, or PBMCs. A de-identified subject ID, COVID-19 status, age in years and sex were almost always included in the sample metadata. The samples were drawn from two sources: the first 160 participants of the ongoing ImmuneRACE study, and fewer than 1,500 subjects contributed by 6 global collaborators.

TCRbeta CDR3 regions were amplified from genomic DNA by means of the immunoSEQ Assay, a bias-controlled multiplex PCR. The source study handled its data this way. Within the assay, amplification of reference gene primers was used to estimate how many nucleated cells each sample contained. To quantify the absolute abundance of each unique TCRbeta CDR3 rearrangement, sequence reads were collapsed and filtered. For each sample, productive Simpson clonality was calculated as the square root of Simpson's diversity index over productive rearrangements. TCRdb stores this immuneACCESS table with in-frame sequences only. Part of the clones is absent; in the studies checked, under half of the shortfall reflects unresolved V genes, and no reason is known for the rest. V, J and clone size derive from that table, while D and trimming were established from the DNA sequence. The sample data list 200,000 to 250,000 clones, and about 91% of these were observed just once. Together, the top ten hold under 8% of the sample.

The CDR3, cysteine through phenylalanine, is 16 amino acids long. The read is trimmed to its CDR3 DNA, 48 bases read in frame from base 1. In the germline V gene, CDR1 corresponds to ENHRY and CDR2 to SYGVKD. The V and J ends are trimmed by 4 bases and 2 bases, leaving 15 bases between them. Overall study outcomes, separate from this receptor: How much clinical and demographic metadata was included differed by source and by participant, and the metadata was provided uncurated.

One collaborating source in Seattle enrolled patients while the patients were actively infected and followed the patients over time throughout the course of disease. Each collaborating institution followed its own protocols to collect whole blood in K2EDTA tubes. For TCRbeta analysis, collaborators shipped samples as frozen whole blood, isolated PBMCs, or DNA extracted from either of those sample types. As to this clone: No cognate antigen has been identified for it. Base qualities are missing; no much larger clone stands one base away.

This clonotype originated in a woman aged 30 to 39 with COVID-19, enrolled during active disease. Sequences were obtained from peripheral blood. In this chain, TRBV10-3 is recombined with TRBJ1-3; the D region possibly corresponds to TRBD1 (6 bases align). The nucleotide sequence reads as follows: TGTGCCATCAGTGTCGGGGACACTGGCCCTGGAAACACCATATATTTT. Protein translation: CAISVGDTGPGNTIYF.